This entry lists 20 T cell receptor beta chains sequenced from one sample in a study of CD8 T cells in Susac syndrome. RNA was extracted with the RNeasy kit, and a quantity of roughly 0.5 to 1 ug was reverse transcribed using random hexamers. TCRdb re-derived calls from the immunoSEQ multiplex PCR reads in MiXCR, one entry per CDR3 protein. The repertoire holds approximately 46,000 distinct CDR3 sequences, with 90% to 95% as singletons. The sequenced sample was CD8+ T cells from PBMCs. These receptor sequences come from a human donor in good health.

This sequence joins TRBV5-1 and TRBJ2-7; D tentatively fits TRBD1 or TRBD2 (5 bases each). V was trimmed by 4 bases and J by 3 bases, leaving 14 bases between them. Germline V gene lookup returns CDR1 SGHRS and CDR2 YFSETQ. This CDR3 comprises 14 residues. The chain's CDR3 is CASSAGTSNYEQYF. In nucleotides, the CDR3 is TGCGCCAGCAGCGCCGGGACCTCCAACTACGAGCAGTACTTC. Full variable domain (outside the CDR3, taken from reference TRBV5-1 and TRBJ2-7): KAGVTQTPRYLIKTRGQQVTLSCSPISGHRSVSWYQQTPGQGLQFLFEYFSETQRNKGNFPGRFSGRQFSNSRSEMNVSTLELGDSALYLCASSAGTSNYEQYFGPGTRLTVT.

The V gene is TRBV4-3, the J gene TRBJ2-1; 7 bases line up with TRBD2. The CDR3 has 17 residues. V shed 0 bases and J 7 bases; nucleotides not matched to a gene: 12. Germline CDR1 reads LGHNA; CDR2 reads YSLEER. CDR3 residues: CASSQDARGGGNNEQFF. The CDR3 DNA is TGCGCCAGCAGCCAAGACGCCCGTGGGGGGGGTAATAATGAGCAGTTCTTC.

In its sample, this clonotype was seen once. The chain couples TRBV11-2 to TRBJ1-2, with unresolved D. V lost 5 bases, J lost 4 bases, and 14 bases lay in between. The germline V gene has CDR1 SGHAT and CDR2 FQNNGV. The CDR3 runs 14 residues. The CDR3: CASSPPAVSYGYTF. In DNA, the CDR3 is TGTGCCAGCAGCCCCCCAGCAGTCTCCTATGGCTACACCTTC.

This rearrangement joins TRBV20-1 to TRBJ1-2, with 10 bases fitting TRBD1. The CDR3 sequence is 13 residues long. Germline-derived CDR1 and CDR2 are DFQATT and SNEGSKA (reference sequence). The V segment lost 1 base and the J segment 6 bases; nucleotides outside the gene matches: 2. The CDR3 DNA is TGCAGTGCTAGAGTCGGGACAGGGGATGGCTACACCTTC. Translated: CSARVGTGDGYTF.

The genes are TRBV10-3 and TRBJ1-4, with TRBD1 identical over 8 bases. This CDR3 comprises 16 residues. The germline CDR1 and CDR2 sequences are ENHRY and SYGVKD. V was clipped by 3 bases and J by 0 bases; unmatched bases: 3. CDR3 in amino acids: CAISEGTGSTNEKLFF. CDR3 DNA sequence: TGTGCCATCAGTGAAGGGACAGGATCAACTAATGAAAAACTGTTTTTT.

V usage is TRBV19 and J usage is TRBJ2-1, with TRBD2 matching 8 bases. The CDR3 extends over 16 amino acids. J was trimmed by 2 bases and V by 6 bases; bases with no gene match: 9. CDR1 is LNHDA and CDR2 is SQIVND in the germline V gene (reference sequence). The chain's CDR3 is CASSQSGRRPYNEQFF. The CDR3 DNA follows: TGTGCCAGTAGCCAAAGCGGGAGAAGGCCCTACAATGAGCAGTTCTTC.

The chain joins TRBV9 to TRBJ2-1; either TRBD1 or TRBD2 may fit D (6 bases each). Deletions cut 1 base from V and 5 bases from J, with 19 bases between. This CDR3 region has 17 residues. Germline CDR1 is SGDLS and CDR2 is YYNGEE. CDR3 in DNA: TGTGCCAGCAGCGTAAGGGGGGTCGGGACGGTCAACAATGAGCAGTTCTTC. Protein: CASSVRGVGTVNNEQFF.

The V and J genes are TRBV5-1 and TRBJ1-1; tentatively, D is TRBD1 (6 bases). The V end was cut by 5 bases, the J end by 1 base, with 6 bases between. From germline, CDR1 is SGHRS and CDR2 YFSETQ. This CDR3 is built from 12 residues. Here the CDR3 DNA reads TGCGCCAGCAGACAGGGGAACACTGAAGCTTTCTTT. Protein sequence: CASRQGNTEAFF.

The rearrangement links TRBV2 to TRBJ2-6; D uncertain. V was cut by 4 bases and J by 0 bases, with 13 bases left in between. Germline V gene sequence: CDR1 SNHLY, CDR2 FYNNEI. The CDR3 totals 17 residues. CDR3 in amino acids: CASSGETGYSGANVLTF. Here the CDR3 DNA reads TGTGCCAGCAGTGGCGAGACCGGGTACTCTGGGGCCAACGTCCTGACTTTC.

The gene calls are TRBV7-9 and TRBJ2-1; no clear D. Looked up from germline, CDR1 is SEHNR and CDR2 is FQNEAQ (reference sequence). V was trimmed by 3 bases and J by 0 bases, leaving 12 bases between them. The CDR3 spans 16 residues. CDR3 sequence reads: CASSLGWQSSYNEQFF. The CDR3 DNA follows: TGTGCCAGCAGCTTGGGCTGGCAAAGCTCCTACAATGAGCAGTTCTTC.

J is TRBJ1-5 and V is TRBV24-1; 8 nucleotides align to TRBD1. Germline CDR1 KGHDR, CDR2 SFDVKD. The CDR3 sequence is 14 residues long. V gave up 5 bases and J gave up 1 base; unmatched junction bases: 0. CDR3 residues: CATSGTGSNQPQHF. The DNA for the CDR3 is TGTGCCACCAGTGGGACAGGGAGCAATCAGCCCCAGCATTTT.

This clonotype appeared once. The gene calls are TRBV7-9 and TRBJ2-4; 8 positions match TRBD1. Per the germline V gene, CDR1 is SEHNR and CDR2 is FQNEAQ (reference sequence). The CDR3 loop spans 14 amino acids. The junction had 4 bases not matched to a gene; V was cut back by 2 bases and J by 7 bases. The CDR3 sequence: CASSLTRQGNIQYF. The CDR3 DNA reads TGTGCCAGCAGCTTAACTCGACAGGGGAACATTCAGTACTTC. Full variable domain (missing parts from reference TRBV7-9 and TRBJ2-4): DTGVSQNPRHKITKRGQNVTFRCDPISEHNRLYWYRQTLGQGPEFLTYFQNEAQLEKSRLLSDRFSAERPKGSFSTLEIQRTEQGDSAMYLCASSLTRQGNIQYFGAGTRLSVL.

This chain joins TRBV9 and TRBJ2-3, with 9 bases that match TRBD2. With 0 bases clipped from V and 2 bases from J, the junction kept 7 bases outside the gene matches. The length of the CDR3 is 17 residues. CDR1 is SGDLS, CDR2 YYNGEE, per germline. The CDR3 here is CASSVAGGRANTDTQYF. DNA for the CDR3: TGTGCCAGCAGCGTAGCGGGCGGGAGGGCCAACACAGATACGCAGTATTTT.

The chain uses TRBV19 and TRBJ2-1; tentatively, D is TRBD2 (6 bases). V lost 5 bases and J lost 8, with 19 bases in between. There are 15 residues in the CDR3. CDR1 is LNHDA, CDR2 SQIVND, per germline (reference sequence). CDR3 nucleotide sequence: TGTGCCAGTAGTCCCTCTGCGGGAACCTCTGATGAGCAGTTCTTC. Translating it yields CASSPSAGTSDEQFF.

This chain uses TRBV7-2 with TRBJ1-1, with TRBD1 matching 11 bases. The V gene end was trimmed by 1 base and the J gene end by 3 bases; junction bases not matched to a gene: 1. The germline CDR1 and CDR2 sequences are SGHTA and FQGNSA. The CDR3 runs 15 residues. The CDR3 loop is CASSLGTGGDTEAFF. The CDR3, as DNA: TGTGCCAGCAGCTTAGGGACAGGGGGCGACACTGAAGCTTTCTTT.

The V call is TRBV7-8, the J call TRBJ2-5, with D perhaps TRBD2 (6 bases). The CDR3 runs to 15 residues. CDR1 is SGHVS, CDR2 FQNEAQ, per germline. Trimming removed 3 bases at V and 3 bases at J, with 14 bases between. This CDR3 is CASSFHSSGKETQYF. The CDR3 DNA sequence: TGTGCCAGCAGCTTCCATAGTAGCGGTAAAGAGACCCAGTACTTC.

This chain uses TRBV30 with TRBJ2-1; D remains unclear. Germline V gene sequence: CDR1 GTSNPN, CDR2 SVGIG (reference sequence). The CDR3 contains 13 residues. With 6 bases removed from V and 4 bases from J, the gap between germline ends came to 13 bases. Written as DNA, the CDR3 is TGTGCCTGTGCCCGGGCGCCTTACAATGAGCAGTTCTTC. Translated, it gives CACARAPYNEQFF. The full variable domain, rest sourced from reference TRBV30 and TRBJ2-1, is SQTIHQWPATLVQPVGSPLSLECTVEGTSNPNLYWYRQAAGRGLQLLFYSVGIGQISSEVPQNLSASRPQDRQFILSSKKLLLSDSGFYLCACARAPYNEQFFGPGTRLTVL.

The genes are TRBV7-2 and TRBJ2-7; D is unclear. Germline CDR1 SGHTA, CDR2 FQGNSA. V lost 4 bases and J lost 9, with 13 bases in between. The CDR3 covers 12 residues. CDR3 bases: TGTGCCAGCAGCTCCCAGACCGGAGTGCAGTACTTC. Translation: CASSSQTGVQYF.

The chain is built from TRBV7-9 and TRBJ2-1; D call uncertain. V lost 3 bases and J lost 1, with 4 bases in between. Germline assignment: CDR1 SEHNR and CDR2 FQNEAQ (reference sequence). The CDR3 runs 13 residues. The CDR3 DNA follows: TGTGCCAGCAGCTTTCCGTCCTACAATGAGCAGTTCTTC. Its translation is CASSFPSYNEQFF.

This CDR3 reads CASTPQGVVLGPTNEQFF. In DNA, the CDR3 is TGTGCCAGCACCCCCCAGGGGGTCGTTCTCGGTCCTACGAATGAGCAGTTCTTC. The rearrangement uses TRBV6-2 or TRBV6-3 and TRBJ2-1, with 7 bases fitting TRBD1. With V trimmed by 7 bases and J by 7 bases, 22 bases remained unmatched. The length of the CDR3 is 18 residues. The germline V gene has CDR1 MNHEY and CDR2 SVGEGT.